This paragraph reports one T cell receptor beta chain. What it binds is not known. The PCR was carried out with 60 Vbeta primers and 13 Jbeta primers. Sequencing was performed with immunoSEQ multiplex PCR; in TCRdb, only in-frame clones are kept and a portion is missing. The table shows under 250,000 clones, with about four fifths occurring only once. The data are from a study of cytomegalovirus exposure and HLA in healthy donors. Trimming shortened V by 7 bases and J by 10 bases, and 16 bases separated the two germline ends. The length of the CDR3 is 12 residues. Germline V gene lookup returns CDR1 SNHLY and CDR2 FYNNEI. The study's findings and limits: HLA alleles were associated with around 17,000 TCR beta sequences in a later analysis at 0.05 false discovery rate.

In nominal health when sampled, donors likely had unrecorded immune exposures nonetheless. V gene TRBV2 combines with J gene TRBJ1-1; D perhaps matches TRBD1 (6 bases). This clonotype originated in a woman aged 50 to 60 in good health and CMV-seropositive. Sequencing input: PBMCs. The CDR3 protein is CASNQGFVGAFF. CDR3 DNA: TGTGCCAGCAATCAGGGGTTCGTCGGAGCTTTCTTT.